The source of this T cell receptor (beta chain) is a study of T cells in Graves' hyperthyroidism and ophthalmopathy. The length of the CDR3 is 13 residues. Trimming removed 4 bases at V and 4 bases at J, with 11 bases between. Germline values: CDR1 GTSNPN, CDR2 SVGIG (reference sequence). What was amplified from RNA transcripts were TCR beta CDR3 regions. HTBI primers were used for first-round RT-PCR of the TCR CDR3. TCRdb processed the multiplex PCR reads anew with MiXCR; each CDR3 protein has one entry. Here the sample spans under 800,000 distinct CDR3 sequences, around 15% being singletons. At least ten counts were recorded for this clonotype.

This chain connects TRBV30 to TRBJ1-3, with a tentative D call TRBD1 (6 bases). Sequencing was performed on blood. This TCR derives from a woman between 18 and 30 years old with Graves' hyperthyroidism. The CDR3 bases are TGTGCCTGGATCACAGGGCCCGGAAACACCATATATTTT. This codes for CAWITGPGNTIYF.